Shown below are 27 T cell receptor beta chains from a single sample sequenced in a study of blood T cell repertoires in COVID-19. Sequencing was performed with immunoSEQ multiplex PCR; in TCRdb, only in-frame clones are kept and a portion is missing. The repertoire holds around 84,000 clones, with under 80% as singletons. The sample taken for sequencing was peripheral blood. Source of these receptors: a man between 60 and 75 years old with COVID-19, enrolled during active disease.

The chain combines TRBV4-2 with TRBJ1-1; D might be TRBD1 (6 bases). V was trimmed by 1 base and J by 0 bases, leaving 9 bases between them. The CDR3 covers 15 residues. Germline lookup yields CDR1 LGHNA and CDR2 YNFKEQ. CDR3 nucleotides: TGTGCCAGCAGCCAAGGCCGGACAGTGAACACTGAAGCTTTCTTT. Translating it yields CASSQGRTVNTEAFF.

This chain uses TRBV5-1 with TRBJ2-7; D ambiguous. Trimming cost V 2 bases and J 4 bases, with 13 bases left between them. The CDR3 consists of 14 residues. CDR1 is SGHRS and CDR2 is YFSETQ in the germline V gene. The CDR3 DNA sequence: TGCGCCAGCAGCTTACCGGAGACCTTATACGAGCAGTACTTC. This gives the protein CASSLPETLYEQYF.

The chain recombines TRBV27 with TRBJ2-4; 11 bases line up with TRBD1. Per germline, CDR1 MNHEY and CDR2 SMNVEV (reference sequence). This CDR3 has 15 amino acids. V lost 6 bases and J lost 7; bases outside the gene matches: 8. CDR3 DNA sequence: TGTGCCAGCAGGATCGGCCGGGACAGGGGGAACATTCAGTACTTC. Its translation: CASRIGRDRGNIQYF.

This clone was observed a few times. The chain is built from TRBV27 and TRBJ2-3; D possibly corresponds to TRBD1 (5 bases). This CDR3 spans 15 amino acids. Germline CDR1 MNHEY, CDR2 SMNVEV (reference sequence). V was clipped by 8 bases and J by 2 bases, with 17 bases between them. The chain's CDR3 is CASHTLRQSTDTQYF. The DNA of the CDR3 is TGTGCCAGCCACACCCTGAGACAGTCCACAGATACGCAGTATTTT.

Comments on this clone: Mismatch with germline at one junction end may stem from a read error. Other DNA sequences from this sample encode an identical CDR3 as well. The gene calls are TRBV3-1 (or the pseudogene TRBV3-2) and TRBJ2-3, with 10 bases matching TRBD2. This CDR3 contains 16 residues. Germline CDR1 is LGHDT and CDR2 is YNNKEL (reference sequence). In nucleotides, the CDR3 is TGTGCCAGTAGCCAAGCCAGCGGGGGGGCATCAAATACGCAGTATTTT. Translation: CASSQASGGASNTQYF.

V usage is TRBV4-1 and J usage is TRBJ1-2; 9 positions agree with TRBD1. There are 15 residues in the CDR3. Germline CDR1 reads MGHRA; CDR2 reads YSYEKL. After removal of 0 bases from V and 3 bases from J, the junction contained 2 bases not matched to a gene. The CDR3 sequence is CASSQETGGDYGYTF. The CDR3, as DNA: TGCGCCAGCAGCCAAGAGACAGGGGGTGACTATGGCTACACCTTC.

This clone was picked up one time. The chain couples TRBV6-2 or TRBV6-3 to TRBJ1-1, with D possibly matching TRBD1 (5 bases). Germline lookup yields CDR1 MNHEY and CDR2 SVGEGT. The length of the CDR3 is 14 residues. V lost 5 bases, J lost 6 bases, and 16 bases lay in between. The CDR3 DNA sequence: TGTGCCAGCAGTACCACAGGAGCCCCGCCTGAAGCTTTCTTT. Its protein product is CASSTTGAPPEAFF.

The gene calls are TRBV3-1 (or the pseudogene TRBV3-2) and TRBJ1-5; TRBD1 matches 7 bases. With 5 bases clipped from V and 3 bases from J, the junction kept 7 bases outside the gene matches. The germline gives CDR1 LGHDT, CDR2 YNNKEL (reference sequence). The CDR3 contains 15 residues. The CDR3 region is CASSNLGQNNQPQHF. The DNA for the CDR3 is TGTGCCAGCAGCAATTTGGGACAGAACAATCAGCCCCAGCATTTT.

This chain uses TRBV9 with TRBJ1-6; D gene unclear. Germline CDR1 and CDR2: SGDLS and YYNGEE. Trimming left V 0 bases short and J 1 base short, with 8 bases between. The CDR3 length is 16 residues. The CDR3 DNA reads TGTGCCAGCAGCGTAGAACATCTTTCCTATAATTCACCCCTCCACTTT. It codes for CASSVEHLSYNSPLHF.

The chain is built from TRBV24-1 and TRBJ2-7; D may be TRBD2 (6 bases). Trimming took 12 bases from V and 4 from J, leaving 12 bases between them. CDR3 length: 11 residues. Germline-derived CDR1 and CDR2 are KGHDR and SFDVKD. CDR3 bases: TGTGCCGCCACGGGAGAGTACGAGCAGTACTTC. Its translation is CAATGEYEQYF.

CDR3 residues: CASSLRTSGAYNEQFF. CDR3 coding DNA: TGTGCCAGCAGCTTAAGGACTAGCGGAGCCTACAATGAGCAGTTCTTC. The V call is TRBV7-2, the J call TRBJ2-1; 10 positions agree with TRBD2. This CDR3 is built from 16 residues. CDR1 is SGHTA, CDR2 FQGNSA, per germline. J was trimmed by 2 bases and V by 2 bases; bases with no gene match: 3. The complete variable domain, with remaining parts taken from reference TRBV7-2 and TRBJ2-1, reads GAGVSQSPSNKVTEKGKDVELRCDPISGHTALYWYRQSLGQGLEFLIYFQGNSAPDKSGLPSDRFSAERTGGSVSTLTIQRTQQEDSAVYLCASSLRTSGAYNEQFFGPGTRLTVL.

This chain connects TRBV29-1 to TRBJ2-7, with 7 bases aligning to TRBD2. V was clipped by 2 bases and J by 3 bases; unmatched bases: 10. Germline values: CDR1 SQVTM, CDR2 ANQGSEA. There are 15 residues in the CDR3. CDR3 in amino acids: CSVEKGRGNVYEQYF. The CDR3 bases are TGCAGCGTTGAAAAGGGGCGGGGGAACGTCTACGAGCAGTACTTC.

The chain couples TRBV19 to TRBJ1-2, with D perhaps matching TRBD1 (5 bases). Trimming cost V 11 bases and J 8 bases, with 21 bases left between them. This CDR3 spans 13 amino acids. Germline-derived CDR1 and CDR2 are LNHDA and SQIVND (reference sequence). CDR3 amino acids: CAFVTWGDGGYTF. In nucleotides, the CDR3 is TGTGCCTTTGTCACCTGGGGGGACGGAGGCTACACCTTC.

This clone was seen once. The chain employs TRBV6-5 and TRBJ2-3; tentatively, D is TRBD1 (5 bases). Germline CDR1 is MNHEY and CDR2 is SVGAGI. CDR3 length equals 16 residues. Trimming stripped 0 bases from V and 3 bases from J, with 13 bases between. The CDR3 sequence: CASSYSRKGDTDTQYF. DNA of the CDR3: TGTGCCAGCAGTTACTCGAGAAAAGGGGATACAGATACGCAGTATTTT.

This clone was seen only once. As DNA, the CDR3 is TGTGCCAGCAGTTACGAAGCAGGGCGTCATGGCTACACCTTC. Its translation is CASSYEAGRHGYTF. The chain is built from TRBV6-5 and TRBJ1-2, with a weak D call TRBD1 (5 bases). The CDR3 covers 14 residues. Germline lookup yields CDR1 MNHEY and CDR2 SVGAGI. V gave up 2 bases and J gave up 6 bases, with 13 bases separating them.

The V call is TRBV4-1, the J call TRBJ2-2; 12 positions match TRBD2. The V and J ends lost 2 bases and 3 bases, in that order; junction bases with no gene match: 1. Germline lookup yields CDR1 MGHRA and CDR2 YSYEKL. The CDR3 length is 16 residues. For the CDR3, the DNA is TGCGCCAGCAGCCAACGACTAGCGGGAGACACCGGGGAGCTGTTTTTT. Its protein product is CASSQRLAGDTGELFF.

V and J are TRBV10-3 and TRBJ1-2, with unresolved D. Germline lookup yields CDR1 ENHRY and CDR2 SYGVKD. CDR3 length equals 15 residues. V lost 10 bases and J 3 bases, leaving 21 bases between the germline ends. For the CDR3, the DNA is TGTGCCAACTATCCCCCGGCAGCCAAGGACTATGGCTACACCTTC. This codes for CANYPPAAKDYGYTF.

The chain couples TRBV24-1 to TRBJ2-3, with 9 positions matching TRBD2. Germline V gene data show CDR1 as KGHDR and CDR2 as SFDVKD. The length of the CDR3 is 16 residues. V lost 4 bases, J lost 2 bases, and 6 bases stayed unmatched. CDR3 nucleotide sequence: TGTGCCACCAGTGACCCCTTAGCGGGAGACACAGATACGCAGTATTTT. This translates into CATSDPLAGDTDTQYF.

This chain links TRBV29-1 with TRBJ2-7; 13 bases fit TRBD2. The germline V gene encodes CDR1 SQVTM and CDR2 ANQGSEA. The CDR3 consists of 16 residues. The V and J ends lost 2 bases and 0 bases, in that order; junction bases with no gene match: 4. The DNA for the CDR3 is TGCAGCGTTGAAACAGGGACTAGCGGGGTCTCCTACGAGCAGTACTTC. This codes for CSVETGTSGVSYEQYF.

The chain uses TRBV10-2 and TRBJ1-1, with D possibly matching TRBD1 (6 bases). V lost 4 bases to trimming and J lost 2 bases, with 8 bases between them. Germline CDR1 reads WSHSY; CDR2 reads SAAADI. The CDR3 has 13 residues. This chain's CDR3 is CASSGTVNTEAFF. The CDR3 DNA reads TGCGCCAGCAGTGGGACAGTAAACACTGAAGCTTTCTTT.

The V gene is TRBV5-6, the J gene TRBJ1-1; 7 nucleotides align to TRBD1. The J segment lost 4 bases and the V segment lost 4 bases, leaving 7 bases of the junction unmatched. The CDR3 sequence is 14 residues long. Germline lookup yields CDR1 SGHDT and CDR2 YYEEEE. CDR3: CASSRDRVGTEAFF. CDR3 bases: TGTGCCAGCAGCCGAGACAGGGTGGGCACTGAAGCTTTCTTT.

The chain carries TRBV5-4 and TRBJ2-3, with 7 bases fitting TRBD2. CDR1 SGHNT and CDR2 YYREEE come from the germline V gene (reference sequence). The CDR3 covers 15 residues. J lost 4 bases, V lost 0 bases, and 5 bases had no gene match. The CDR3 loop is CASSLGGRGSDTQYF. The CDR3 DNA reads as TGTGCCAGCAGCTTGGGCGGGAGAGGGTCAGATACGCAGTATTTT.

This clone came up a few times. This rearrangement joins TRBV11-2 to TRBJ2-2, with 10 bases that match TRBD2. Germline V CDR1 and CDR2: SGHAT, FQNNGV. The CDR3 loop spans 16 amino acids. The J segment lost 2 bases and the V segment lost 5 bases, leaving 5 bases of the junction unmatched. This CDR3 reads CASSVTSGTNTGELFF. The CDR3 DNA follows: TGTGCCAGCAGCGTAACTAGCGGGACTAACACCGGGGAGCTGTTTTTT.

This clone was detected a few times. The genes are TRBV19 and TRBJ2-1; 9 bases agree with TRBD1. Trimming removed 3 bases from V and 10 bases from J; junction bases left unmatched: 13. This CDR3 is built from 16 residues. In germline, CDR1 is LNHDA, CDR2 SQIVND (reference sequence). The CDR3: CASSMGGLGTGREQFF. As DNA, the CDR3 is TGTGCCAGTAGTATGGGAGGACTCGGGACAGGGAGGGAGCAGTTCTTC.

The J gene is TRBJ1-2, the V gene TRBV10-3, with a tentative D call TRBD1 (5 bases). The CDR3 covers 12 residues. V lost 9 bases, J lost 8 bases, and 16 bases lay in between. Germline values: CDR1 ENHRY, CDR2 SYGVKD. CDR3 DNA: TGTGCCATAGGGGCACAAGGAGCGGGCTACACCTTC. This sequence encodes CAIGAQGAGYTF.

The rearrangement joins TRBV6-5 to TRBJ1-3; tentatively, D is TRBD1 (5 bases). The CDR3 covers 12 residues. CDR1 and CDR2 from the germline V gene are MNHEY and SVGAGI. V dropped 5 bases and J dropped 4 bases, with 6 bases sitting between them. The CDR3 loop reads CASSPGGNTIYF. In DNA, the CDR3 is TGTGCCAGCAGTCCAGGGGGAAACACCATATATTTT.

Only a few counts were recorded for this clone. The V and J genes are TRBV20-1 and TRBJ1-2, with a weak D call TRBD1 (5 bases). Looked up from germline, CDR1 is DFQATT and CDR2 is SNEGSKA (reference sequence). This CDR3 has 11 residues. The germline V and J ends were trimmed by 3 bases and 8 bases, with 10 bases remaining between them. Written as DNA, the CDR3 is TGCAGTGCTAGGACCAGGGAAGGCTACACCTTC. Its protein product is CSARTREGYTF.